These 23 T cell receptor beta chains originate from one sample sequenced in a study of PD-L1 blockade in urothelial cancer. TCRdb's copy holds only in-frame clones and misses some; the assay was immunoSEQ multiplex PCR. The table has 66,000 or so clones, 88% seen once. As for time point: peripheral blood 6 weeks after treatment start. The sample was PBMCs, taken around atezolizumab (anti-PD-L1) treatment. The receptors stem from a man aged 55-75 years with urothelial cancer.

A single count supports this clone. This rearrangement joins TRBV6-4 to TRBJ1-5; D gene unclear. Germline loops: CDR1 MRHNA, CDR2 SNTAGT. CDR3 length: 15 residues. Trimming stripped 6 bases from V and 10 bases from J, with 22 bases between. CDR3 in DNA: TGTGCCAGCAGAGACAAGATCGGGGTAACAGCACCCCAGCATTTT. Translation gives CASRDKIGVTAPQHF.

This clone came up a few times. The chain carries TRBV19 and TRBJ2-1, with TRBD2 matching over 8 bases. This CDR3 comprises 11 residues. V shed 6 bases and J 9 bases; nucleotides not matched to a gene: 1. CDR1 and CDR2 from the germline V gene are LNHDA and SQIVND (reference sequence). The CDR3 loop is CASRSGSEQFF. Written as DNA, the CDR3 is TGTGCCAGTAGGAGCGGGAGTGAGCAGTTCTTC.

The CDR3 nucleotides are TGCGCCAGCAGCCAAGATTGGAGTAGCGAGCAGTACTTC. Its translation is CASSQDWSSEQYF. The chain combines TRBV4-3 with TRBJ2-7; D gene uncertain. Trimming shortened V by 0 bases and J by 6 bases, and 9 bases separated the two germline ends. Germline lookup yields CDR1 LGHNA and CDR2 YSLEER. CDR3 length: 13 amino acids.

This clone was seen only once. The V and J genes are TRBV5-6 and TRBJ2-2; a possible D gene is TRBD2 (5 bases). CDR3 length: 14 residues. Germline V CDR1 and CDR2: SGHDT, YYEEEE. V lost 4 bases, J lost 8 bases, and 15 bases lay in between. DNA of the CDR3: TGTGCCAGCAGCCCGGACTCTTTTGGGGGGGAGCTGTTTTTT. It specifies CASSPDSFGGELFF.

The V call is TRBV21-1, the J call TRBJ1-2; the listed D gene, TRBD1, was not tested against the DNA. TRBV21-1 has pseudogene status. The CDR3 contains 13 residues. CDR3 DNA sequence: TGTGCCAGGGACAACGGACACATCTATGGCTACACCTTC. Its translation is CARDNGHIYGYTF.

This clone has more than one count but fewer than ten. The rearrangement uses TRBV19 and TRBJ2-1, with D unresolved. CDR3 length: 13 amino acids. Germline V gives CDR1 LNHDA, CDR2 SQIVND (reference sequence). Trimming left V 2 bases short and J 4 bases short, with 6 bases between. Written as DNA, the CDR3 is TGTGCCAGTAGTATATGGCCATACAATGAGCAGTTCTTC. Its protein is CASSIWPYNEQFF. Full variable domain (rest looked up from reference TRBV19 and TRBJ2-1): DGGITQSPKYLFRKEGQNVTLSCEQNLNHDAMYWYRQDPGQGLRLIYYSQIVNDFQKGDIAEGYSVSREKKESFPLTVTSAQKNPTAFYLCASSIWPYNEQFFGPGTRLTVL.

V gene TRBV19 combines with J gene TRBJ2-7; 8 bases line up with TRBD1. V lost 6 bases to trimming and J lost 0 bases; unmatched junction nucleotides: 4. The germline V gene has CDR1 LNHDA and CDR2 SQIVND (reference sequence). There are 14 residues in the CDR3. CDR3 DNA: TGTGCCAGTAGCCTGACAGGGGTCTCCTACGAGCAGTACTTC. This codes for CASSLTGVSYEQYF.

This clone was found many times. The same CDR3 also results from other DNA sequences found in this sample. This CDR3 reads CASSDLYSNQPQHF. Written as DNA, the CDR3 is TGTGCCAGCAGTGACCTCTATAGCAATCAGCCCCAGCATTTT. The V call is TRBV6-1, the J call TRBJ1-5; D not resolved. Germline CDR1 is MNHNS and CDR2 is SASEGT. CDR3 length equals 14 residues. The V end was cut by 3 bases, the J end by 0 bases, with 6 bases between.

The chain is built from TRBV5-1 and TRBJ1-6; 11 positions match TRBD1. Trimming at V came to 2 bases and at J to 7 bases, leaving 5 bases not matched to a gene. This CDR3 comprises 16 residues. Germline assignment: CDR1 SGHRS and CDR2 YFSETQ. The CDR3 sequence: CASSFPRTGGNSPLHF. CDR3 in DNA: TGCGCCAGCAGCTTTCCCCGGACAGGGGGCAATTCACCCCTCCACTTT.

This chain joins TRBV5-6 and TRBJ1-4; possibly TRBD1 for D (5 bases). This CDR3 has 16 residues. The germline CDR1 and CDR2 sequences are SGHDT and YYEEEE. V lost 0 bases and J lost 6, with 15 bases in between. CDR3 nucleotide sequence: TGTGCCAGCAGCTTGGAAGGTCCAGGGTCCCATGAAAAACTGTTTTTT. Encoded protein: CASSLEGPGSHEKLFF.

The chain has TRBV4-3 and TRBJ2-4; D is ambiguous. This CDR3 spans 18 amino acids. CDR1 is LGHNA, CDR2 YSLEER, per germline. V gave up 3 bases and J gave up 1 base, with 19 bases separating them. The CDR3 sequence is CASSQHGFSQRAKNIQYF. The DNA for the CDR3 is TGCGCCAGCAGCCAGCACGGGTTTTCCCAGAGGGCCAAAAACATTCAGTACTTC.

The chain has TRBV5-1 and TRBJ2-1; TRBD1 aligns across 9 bases. CDR3 length: 15 residues. Unmatched junction bases numbered 5, after V lost 3 bases and J lost 4 bases. Germline V gives CDR1 SGHRS, CDR2 YFSETQ. The CDR3 spells CASSWDRAGYNEQFF. The CDR3 nucleotides read TGCGCCAGCAGCTGGGACAGGGCTGGTTACAATGAGCAGTTCTTC.

This chain's CDR3 is CASSLPTGPRRGYGYTF. As DNA, the CDR3 is TGCGCCAGCAGCTTACCGACAGGGCCGCGGCGCGGCTATGGCTACACCTTC. The V gene is TRBV5-1, the J gene TRBJ1-2; TRBD1 agrees at 7 bases. CDR1 is SGHRS and CDR2 is YFSETQ in the germline V gene. The CDR3 covers 17 residues. The V gene end was trimmed by 2 bases and the J gene end by 4 bases; junction bases not matched to a gene: 14.

This chain joins TRBV29-1 and TRBJ1-3; no definite D call. The CDR3 totals 11 residues. In germline, CDR1 is SQVTM, CDR2 ANQGSEA. V dropped 5 bases and J dropped 3 bases, with 5 bases sitting between them. CDR3 in amino acids: CSVLVGNTIYF. The CDR3 DNA reads TGCAGCGTTCTAGTTGGAAACACCATATATTTT.

V gene TRBV4-1 combines with J gene TRBJ2-1; D unclear. Germline loops: CDR1 MGHRA, CDR2 YSYEKL. The length of the CDR3 is 14 residues. The V end was cut by 5 bases, the J end by 8 bases, with 16 bases between. Here the CDR3 reads CASSTRHLKDEQFF. CDR3 nucleotides: TGCGCCAGCAGCACCCGACACCTGAAGGATGAGCAGTTCTTC.

The CDR3, as DNA: TGTGCCAGCAGGGTTTCTCCGGGCTATGGCTACACCTTC. Protein sequence: CASRVSPGYGYTF. The rearrangement links TRBV6-5 to TRBJ1-2; D ambiguous. Germline V gene sequence: CDR1 MNHEY, CDR2 SVGAGI. Trimming removed 6 bases at V and 4 bases at J, with 12 bases between. This CDR3 contains 13 residues.

The CDR3 spells CASSPEGLDDEQYF. DNA for the CDR3: TGTGCCAGCTCACCCGAGGGACTAGATGACGAGCAGTACTTC. J is TRBJ2-7 and V is TRBV18; TRBD2 agrees at 8 bases. There are 14 residues in the CDR3. The V and J ends lost 3 bases and 5 bases, in that order; junction bases with no gene match: 6. The germline gives CDR1 KGHSH, CDR2 LQKENI. Supplemented by reference TRBV18 and TRBJ2-7, the full variable domain reads NAGVMQNPRHLVRRRGQEARLRCSPMKGHSHVYWYRQLPEEGLKFMVYLQKENIIDESGMPKERFSAEFPKEGPSILRIQQVVRGDSAAYFCASSPEGLDDEQYFGPGTRLTVT.

The chain has TRBV2 and TRBJ1-5, with D possibly TRBD1 on 6 matching bases. Germline CDR1 SNHLY, CDR2 FYNNEI. V was pared by 7 bases and J by 4 bases, with 11 bases between. CDR3 size: 13 residues. CDR3: CASKDRENQPQHF. CDR3 nucleotides: TGTGCCAGCAAGGACAGAGAAAATCAGCCCCAGCATTTT.

The V gene is TRBV9, the J gene TRBJ2-7, with TRBD2 identical over 11 bases. J lost 3 bases, V lost 3 bases, and 2 bases had no gene match. Germline CDR1 and CDR2: SGDLS and YYNGEE. The CDR3 length is 14 residues. CDR3 in DNA: TGTGCCAGCAGCGGAGGGACTAGCGGCTACGAGCAGTACTTC. It codes for CASSGGTSGYEQYF.

The V and J genes are TRBV28 and TRBJ2-7; 13 bases fit TRBD2. V lost 4 bases to trimming and J lost 13 bases; unmatched junction nucleotides: 10. Per the germline V gene, CDR1 is MDHEN and CDR2 is SYDVKM. The CDR3 spans 14 residues. The CDR3 DNA is TGTGCCAGCAGTTCCTCAGGACTAGCGGGAGCCCCTTACTTC. Amino acid sequence: CASSSSGLAGAPYF.

The chain is built from TRBV11-2 and TRBJ1-2; D gene ambiguous. The CDR3 consists of 16 residues. V was cut by 1 base and J by 6 bases, with 18 bases left in between. Germline assignment: CDR1 SGHAT and CDR2 FQNNGV. CDR3 sequence (DNA): TGTGCCAGCAGCTTAGTCCCCAGACTGGGAGAGAATGGCTACACCTTC. This codes for CASSLVPRLGENGYTF.

The J gene is TRBJ2-1, the V gene TRBV27; 7 bases fit TRBD2. The CDR3 contains 16 residues. The V gene's germline CDR1 is MNHEY and CDR2 SMNVEV (reference sequence). V was pared by 1 base and J by 6 bases, with 9 bases of the junction left unmatched. The CDR3 sequence: CASSLLEGGLRNEQFF. The CDR3 DNA is TGTGCCAGCAGTTTATTGGAGGGAGGGCTCCGCAATGAGCAGTTCTTC.

V usage is TRBV5-1 and J usage is TRBJ2-3; 10 bases align to TRBD2. Germline trimming cut 4 bases from V and 0 bases from J; bases unmatched to any gene: 5. The CDR3 runs 16 residues. From germline, CDR1 is SGHRS and CDR2 YFSETQ. The CDR3, as DNA: TGCGCCAGCAGCAGAACTAGCGGGACTAGCACAGATACGCAGTATTTT. Translated: CASSRTSGTSTDTQYF.